The clone carrying this T cell receptor beta chain was seen many times. As yet, its antigen is unknown. The data belong to a study of T cell repertoires in cytomegalovirus infection. About the research overall: Recently identified HLA-C-restricted CMV epitopes and well-studied HLA-B-restricted CMV epitopes were used by the study. Matching HLA type, along with CMV infection, was indicated by public TCR beta signatures. Study findings and constraints: HLA-C-restricted, CMV-specific TCR beta clonotypes were dominant ex vivo.

V gave up 0 bases and J gave up 15 bases; unmatched junction bases: 8. Germline-derived CDR1 and CDR2 are SGHTA and FQGNSA. This CDR3 spans 14 amino acids. TCRdb fed the reads into MiXCR, producing one record per CDR3 protein. The data contain around 300,000 distinct CDR3 sequences, 20% to 25% of them seen just once; the ten biggest clones take up approximately 19%. The V and J genes are TRBV7-2 and TRBJ2-1, with 10 bases matching TRBD2. The clonotype was recovered from a human donor in good health (CMV status not recorded). Some clones in this sample may be carry-over from other donors' samples. This sample comprised cultured PBMCs, obtained from culture after CMV antigen stimulation. This CDR3 reads CASSLALAGDVGFF. CDR3 in DNA: TGTGCCAGCAGCTTAGCTCTAGCGGGAGATGTGGGGTTCTTC.